This TCR beta chain was obtained from a study of coeliac disease (dated by TCRdb to the early 2020s). Context from the whole study: Coeliac patients were categorised as having newly diagnosed active disease, refractory coeliac disease type I, or disease controlled by a gluten-free diet. The aim was to characterise TR repertoires of small intestinal T cells in active, refractory type I and gluten-free-diet-treated coeliac disease. The study applied next-generation sequencing of rearranged TRB and TRG CDR3 regions to small intestinal lymphocyte fractions from coeliac and non-coeliac patients. The full study included some 30 patients: about 22 with serologically confirmed coeliac disease and 8 controls with non-small intestinal disorders. TRB sequencing was successfully performed on samples from around 29 subjects, among which 20 to 25 paired bulk unsorted intraepithelial and lamina propria cell samples were included. High-resolution HLA typing was unavailable, so biased TRBV7-2 usage was queried as a proof of principle.

In the case of this clone: Its antigen is unknown. Per-base quality was not reported, and no clone a single base away is much larger than it.

Cells were frozen in aliquots of over 400,000 in DMSO/FBS in liquid nitrogen, and a single aliquot from each fraction was used for sequencing. All 30 or so patients in the study underwent endoscopy and small intestinal biopsy. Lamina propria cells were released by collagenase digestion of the biopsy tissue left over after intraepithelial cell isolation. The Qiagen DNeasy blood extraction kit was used to extract genomic DNA from the frozen unsorted cell fractions. The germline ends are 19 bases apart after V is trimmed by 8 bases and J by 0 bases. The germline V gene yields MDHEN for CDR1 and SYDVKM for CDR2. From its cysteine to its phenylalanine, the CDR3 spans 16 amino acids. Here the CDR3 DNA is all that survives: 48 bases in frame from base 1. Libraries were constructed by the immunoSEQ multiplex PCR assay. In a multiplexed PCR, the TR loci were amplified; reverse primers were designed against J gene segments, whereas forward primers were designed against V gene segments. Amplified CDR3 regions were sequenced on the Illumina HiSeq System. As for the authors' bioinformatics: To strip out PCR and sequencing errors and collapse the data into unique sequences, a nearest-neighbour algorithm merged closely related reads. Each repertoire was summarised by clonality and by T cell density, with T cell density defined as TR molecules per amount of genomic DNA input. CDR3 amino acid sequences present in at least 80% of unsorted samples were defined as public TRs and were then tested for differential abundance between coeliac and control samples. Each lamina propria sample was queried against a list of some 220 published gliadin-specific TRB sequences. Differences in clonality and density between disease groups were tested by Kruskal-Wallis tests, followed by Dunn post-tests. In TCRdb, the immuneACCESS table is reduced to in-frame sequences with V and J assigned. These tables do not hold every clone; where another copy was compared, an unresolved V gene accounts for under half, and the others remain unexplained. The DNA gave D and trimming, while V, J and clone size come from that table. The sample profile shows about 4,900 clones; 69% of them were found once. The ten top clones hold roughly 13% of the sample.

On the study overall, not on this receptor specifically: The approach was considered by the authors to be unsuitable for unbiased detection of gliadin-specific T cells, as gliadin-specific T cells are scarce and rarely shared between patients. Cross-contamination between compartments was possible, because separating intraepithelial cells from lamina propria cells did not produce high-purity fractions. For the most part, TRB repertoires were private, with most amino acid sequences found in only one sample, and V-gene usage showed no significant difference across disease groups. Published gliadin-specific TRB sequences were detected in 9 of 18 coeliac lamina propria samples but in only 1 of 6 controls. TRB and TRG repertoires of active coeliac intraepithelial and lamina propria samples showed lower clonality than controls, suggesting recruitment of diverse T cells.

The TCR was taken from a woman in her forties. The sample taken for sequencing was lymphocytes from the gut lamina propria. The sample's cell subset or site label, decoded: lamina propria cell (LPC) fraction of small intestinal biopsy. Recombination joined TRBV28 with TRBJ1-1; TRBD1 is possibly the D segment (6 matching bases). In nucleotides, the sequence is TGTGCCAGCCTCAAAGGGAACAGGGCGCTGAACACTGAAGCTTTCTTT. This sequence encodes CASLKGNRALNTEAFF. The full variable domain, with segments outside the CDR3 supplied by the reference TRBV28 and TRBJ1-1 proteins, appears as DVKVTQSSRYLVKRTGEKVFLECVQDMDHENMFWYRQDPGLGLRLIYFSYDVKMKEKGDIPEGYSVSREKKERFSLILESASTNQTSMYLCASLKGNRALNTEAFFGQGTRLTVV.